Following are 26 T cell receptor beta chains from one sample sequenced in a study of cytomegalovirus exposure and HLA in healthy donors. Vbeta (60) and Jbeta (13) primers were used in the PCR. Here immunoSEQ multiplex PCR was the method, and the copy in TCRdb shows in-frame clones only, minus some. The data hold some 150,000 clones, with around 75% observed a single time. The material sequenced was PBMCs. These receptors all stem from a woman in her twenties or thirties in good health and CMV-seronegative.

DNA of the CDR3: TGTGCCAGCAGCTTAGGGTCTAGCGGGGACTCCTACGAGCAGTACGTC. It specifies CASSLGSSGDSYEQYV. This sequence joins TRBV11-3 and TRBJ2-7, with TRBD2 identical over 9 bases. Looked up from germline, CDR1 is SGHNT and CDR2 is YENEEA. The CDR3 runs to 16 residues. The trim removed 1 base at V and 0 bases at J, leaving 4 bases unmatched.

V gene TRBV4-1 combines with J gene TRBJ1-5; possible D gene TRBD1, 6 bases. The length of the CDR3 is 14 residues. With 3 bases removed from V and 4 bases from J, the gap between germline ends came to 10 bases. Germline CDR1 reads MGHRA; CDR2 reads YSYEKL. CDR3 amino acids: CASSQADSNQPQHF. The CDR3 DNA follows: TGCGCCAGCAGCCAGGCGGACAGTAATCAGCCCCAGCATTTT.

This clone was seen just once. The chain combines TRBV7-9 with TRBJ2-5; D may be TRBD1 (6 bases). There are 12 residues in the CDR3. CDR1 and CDR2 from the germline V gene are SEHNR and FQNEAQ (reference sequence). Trimming took off 5 bases at V and 14 bases at J, with 18 bases between the two ends. The CDR3 DNA sequence: TGTGCCAGCAGCCTAGGGGACACGACTTCTTACTTC. Translation gives CASSLGDTTSYF.

This clone was seen just once. J is TRBJ2-5 and V is TRBV5-1; 11 bases line up with TRBD1. The CDR3 contains 14 residues. V shed 4 bases, J shed 5 bases, and the junction held 4 bases outside the gene matches. Germline loops: CDR1 SGHRS, CDR2 YFSETQ. The CDR3 DNA follows: TGCGCCAGCAGCAGCGGGGACAGGGGGGAGACCCAGTACTTC. Amino acids: CASSSGDRGETQYF. The full variable domain, completed using reference TRBV5-1 and TRBJ2-5, is KAGVTQTPRYLIKTRGQQVTLSCSPISGHRSVSWYQQTPGQGLQFLFEYFSETQRNKGNFPGRFSGRQFSNSRSEMNVSTLELGDSALYLCASSSGDRGETQYFGPGTRLLVL.

V gene TRBV7-6 combines with J gene TRBJ1-2; 8 bases are a match to TRBD1. This CDR3 is 16 amino acids long. The trim removed 5 bases at V and 2 bases at J, leaving 10 bases unmatched. Germline V CDR1 and CDR2: SGHVS, FNYEAQ. In nucleotides, the CDR3 is TGTGCCAGCAGCCCTGGGGGGGCAGGGGGCAACTATGGCTACACCTTC. This translates into CASSPGGAGGNYGYTF.

This chain connects TRBV6-5 to TRBJ2-4, with D maybe TRBD1 (6 bases). The CDR3 runs 14 residues. Germline CDR1 is MNHEY and CDR2 is SVGAGI. Trimming removed 5 bases from V and 15 bases from J, with 23 bases in between. The CDR3 sequence is CASSESDTGLSRYF. The CDR3 DNA reads TGTGCCAGCAGTGAAAGCGACACAGGGCTATCTAGGTACTTC.

The J gene is TRBJ2-5, the V gene TRBV11-3, with D perhaps matching TRBD1 (5 bases). V was trimmed by 2 bases and J by 1 base, leaving 5 bases between them. Germline V CDR1 and CDR2: SGHNT, YENEEA. The CDR3 has 13 amino acids. CDR3 region: CASSLQGQETQYF. The CDR3 DNA sequence: TGTGCCAGCAGCTTACAGGGCCAAGAGACCCAGTACTTC.

This clone turned up a few times. The genes are TRBV9 and TRBJ2-7; TRBD2 agrees at 11 bases. Germline CDR1 is SGDLS and CDR2 is YYNGEE. The CDR3 runs 15 residues. V lost 4 bases to trimming and J lost 5 bases; unmatched junction nucleotides: 8. The CDR3, as DNA: TGTGCCAGCAGCCTCACTAGCGGGAGTACCGACGAGCAGTACTTC. It translates to CASSLTSGSTDEQYF.

This clone appeared a few times. One end of the junction varies from germline; a read error may be responsible. The rearrangement links TRBV5-4 to TRBJ2-1; 13 nucleotides align to TRBD2. The CDR3 length is 15 residues. CDR1 is SGHNT, CDR2 YYREEE, per germline (reference sequence). The DNA of the CDR3 is TGTGCCAGCAGCTTGGCTGAACTAGCGGGAGGGCCGCGGGTCTTC. It yields the protein CASSLAELAGGPRVF.

The chain couples TRBV4-2 to TRBJ2-7, with TRBD1 matching over 9 bases. The CDR3 length is 15 residues. J was trimmed by 5 bases and V by 0 bases; bases with no gene match: 5. Germline loops: CDR1 LGHNA, CDR2 YNFKEQ. Here the CDR3 reads CASSQDRGQGDEQYF. For the CDR3, the DNA is TGTGCCAGCAGCCAAGATAGGGGACAGGGAGACGAGCAGTACTTC.

The genes are TRBV6-6 and TRBJ1-1, with a weak D call TRBD1 (5 bases). The V gene lost 6 bases and the J gene lost 5 bases, with 13 bases spanning the gap. The CDR3 consists of 13 residues. Germline V gene sequence: CDR1 MNHNY, CDR2 SVGAGI (reference sequence). The CDR3 nucleotides read TGTGCCAGCAGCGAGACAGAAGGTACTGAAGCTTTCTTT. It specifies CASSETEGTEAFF.

In its sample, this clone was seen a few times. V is TRBV25-1 and J is TRBJ1-2, with D possibly being TRBD1 (6 bases). The CDR3 sequence is 12 residues long. V was shortened by 8 bases and J by 3 bases, with 10 bases between the two germline ends. CDR1 and CDR2 from the germline V gene are MGHDK and SYGVNS. The chain's CDR3 is CASQQGYYGYTF. DNA for the CDR3: TGTGCCAGCCAGCAGGGGTACTATGGCTACACCTTC.

CDR3 sequence (DNA): TGCGCCAGCGCGGGGGGGCCTTCAGATACGCAGTATTTT. This gives the protein CASAGGPSDTQYF. The rearrangement joins TRBV5-1 to TRBJ2-3, with TRBD2 identical over 9 bases. Germline V gene lookup returns CDR1 SGHRS and CDR2 YFSETQ. V shed 7 bases, J shed 4 bases, and the junction held 4 bases outside the gene matches. CDR3 length: 13 residues.

This clone was counted between two and nine times. The chain uses TRBV5-1 and TRBJ2-3, with D unresolved. Germline loops: CDR1 SGHRS, CDR2 YFSETQ. Deletions cut 2 bases from V and 2 bases from J, with 6 bases between. The length of the CDR3 is 13 residues. CDR3 DNA: TGCGCCAGCAGCTTTGGAGTCACAGATACGCAGTATTTT. Protein sequence: CASSFGVTDTQYF. The whole variable domain, filled in from reference TRBV5-1 and TRBJ2-3, reads KAGVTQTPRYLIKTRGQQVTLSCSPISGHRSVSWYQQTPGQGLQFLFEYFSETQRNKGNFPGRFSGRQFSNSRSEMNVSTLELGDSALYLCASSFGVTDTQYFGPGTRLTVL.

V gene TRBV6-5 combines with J gene TRBJ1-1; maybe TRBD1 (5 bases). The CDR3 consists of 13 residues. Trimming shortened V by 7 bases and J by 5 bases, and 14 bases separated the two germline ends. Germline assignment: CDR1 MNHEY and CDR2 SVGAGI. CDR3 in DNA: TGTGCCAGCATCCGGGGGAAGGAAACTGAAGCTTTCTTT. As protein: CASIRGKETEAFF.

This rearrangement joins TRBV7-9 to TRBJ1-6; weak D call: TRBD1 (5 bases). Trimming cost V 1 base and J 14 bases, with 12 bases left between them. This CDR3 region has 13 residues. The germline gives CDR1 SEHNR, CDR2 FQNEAQ (reference sequence). The CDR3 DNA sequence: TGTGCCAGCAGCTTAGAGGCCCGGGGGACCCTCCACTTT. This gives the protein CASSLEARGTLHF.

The chain recombines TRBV7-2 with TRBJ2-5, with TRBD2 matching 14 bases. The length of the CDR3 is 16 residues. Germline V gene sequence: CDR1 SGHTA, CDR2 FQGNSA. V was clipped by 5 bases and J by 5 bases; unmatched bases: 7. Here the CDR3 DNA reads TGTGCCAGCAGCGCCTCGACTAGCGGGGGGGGCGAGACCCAGTACTTC. Protein sequence: CASSASTSGGGETQYF.

The chain uses TRBV2 and TRBJ1-2, with D hard to call. The CDR3 has 11 residues. Germline V gives CDR1 SNHLY, CDR2 FYNNEI. V was pared by 1 base and J by 6 bases, with 3 bases between. The CDR3 reads CASSEGDGYTF. The DNA for the CDR3 is TGTGCCAGCAGTGAAGGAGATGGCTACACCTTC.

The rearrangement joins TRBV5-1 to TRBJ2-4, with TRBD1 matching 10 bases. Per germline, CDR1 SGHRS and CDR2 YFSETQ. The CDR3 loop spans 16 amino acids. V lost 2 bases, J lost 5 bases, and 7 bases stayed unmatched. The CDR3, as DNA: TGCGCCAGCAGCTTCGGACAGGGGGGCGAGCAAAACATTCAGTACTTC. It is translated as CASSFGQGGEQNIQYF. Together with reference TRBV5-1 and TRBJ2-4, the CDR3 gives the full variable domain: KAGVTQTPRYLIKTRGQQVTLSCSPISGHRSVSWYQQTPGQGLQFLFEYFSETQRNKGNFPGRFSGRQFSNSRSEMNVSTLELGDSALYLCASSFGQGGEQNIQYFGAGTRLSVL.

The chain employs TRBV18 and TRBJ1-2; 7 nucleotides match TRBD1. The CDR3 is 16 amino acids. Trimming at V came to 0 bases and at J to 6 bases, leaving 10 bases not matched to a gene. Germline V gene sequence: CDR1 KGHSH, CDR2 LQKENI. The CDR3 spells CASSPPEGAGLHGYTF. The CDR3 coding sequence is TGTGCCAGCTCACCACCGGAGGGGGCCGGGCTACATGGCTACACCTTC.

The rearrangement uses TRBV10-3 and TRBJ2-1, with unresolved D. Between the trimmed V and J ends, which lost 6 bases and 6 bases, there was a span of 21 bases. The CDR3 is 16 amino acids. Germline-derived CDR1 and CDR2 are ENHRY and SYGVKD. The chain's CDR3 is CAIRSNTNLLSNEQFF. In DNA, the CDR3 is TGTGCCATCAGAAGCAATACCAACCTATTGTCCAATGAGCAGTTCTTC.

On this clone itself: At one of its ends the junction is not consistent with the germline gene, which may arise from a read error. The CDR3 protein is CSSSLALYEQYF. In nucleotides, the CDR3 is TGTTCCAGCAGCTTAGCCCTCTACGAGCAGTACTTC. V gene TRBV7-9 combines with J gene TRBJ2-7; D remains ambiguous. The CDR3 runs 12 residues. The germline CDR1 and CDR2 sequences are SEHNR and FQNEAQ (reference sequence).

The gene calls are TRBV5-1 and TRBJ1-5; D is ambiguous. Germline V gene data show CDR1 as SGHRS and CDR2 as YFSETQ. The CDR3 loop spans 16 amino acids. V shed 0 bases and J shed 2 bases, with 12 bases lying between them. CDR3 region: CASSLEVLGGNQPQHF. The CDR3, as DNA: TGCGCCAGCAGCTTGGAAGTTTTAGGAGGCAATCAGCCCCAGCATTTT.

The chain combines TRBV6-6 with TRBJ2-7; 7 bases agree with TRBD1. The V gene's germline CDR1 is MNHNY and CDR2 SVGAGI (reference sequence). This CDR3 region has 11 residues. Here the CDR3 DNA reads TGTGCCAGCAGGGGGATCCTTACAGGGGAAGTC. Translating it yields CASRGILTGEV.

This clone was observed a handful of times. The chain recombines TRBV2 with TRBJ2-2, with no clear D. Trimming removed 6 bases at V and 2 bases at J, with 7 bases between. Germline V gives CDR1 SNHLY, CDR2 FYNNEI. CDR3 length: 13 residues. The chain's CDR3 is CASRTSNTGELFF. In DNA, the CDR3 is TGTGCCAGCAGAACAAGTAACACCGGGGAGCTGTTTTTT.

The chain joins TRBV27 to TRBJ1-2, with D unclear. Looked up from germline, CDR1 is MNHEY and CDR2 is SMNVEV (reference sequence). V lost 4 bases to trimming and J lost 1 base, with 7 bases between them. This CDR3 contains 13 residues. CDR3 nucleotides: TGTGCCAGCAGTTACAGTAATAACTATGGCTACACCTTC. Its protein is CASSYSNNYGYTF.